Listed below are T cell receptor beta chains from one sample, sequenced in a study of Ad26.COV2.S vaccination and SARS-CoV-2 variants. Measured with immunoSEQ multiplex PCR; TCRdb has only the in-frame clones, and not every one. The profile shows about 220,000 clones, 88% of them singletons. The specimen was peripheral blood, collected in a trial of Ad26.COV2.S vaccine versus placebo. These receptor sequences come from a person between 18 and 59 years old who received the Ad26.COV2.S COVID-19 vaccine or a placebo. CDR3s include the opening cysteine and the closing phenylalanine or tryptophan. Each record gives: V gene, J gene, clone size, D gene, CDR3 protein, CDR3 DNA. D genes are given only for firm matches. Size values are once, few and many counts, or a class for expanded clones, and some rows have none.

v_gene: TRBV18
j_gene: TRBJ1-4
abundance: .
d_gene: TRBD1
CDR3aa: CASSPTGAREEKLFF
CDR3nt: TGTGCCAGCTCGCCTACAGGGGCCCGAGAGGAAAAACTGTTTTTT

v_gene: TRBV10-3
j_gene: TRBJ2-5
abundance: .
d_gene: TRBD2
CDR3aa: CAISRLREEETQYF
CDR3nt: TGTGCCATCAGTCGCCTCCGGGAGGAAGAGACCCAGTACTTC

v_gene: TRBV7-2
j_gene: TRBJ2-7
abundance: .
d_gene: .
CDR3aa: CASSFARGYEQYF
CDR3nt: TGTGCCAGCAGCTTTGCCAGGGGATACGAGCAGTACTTC

v_gene: TRBV4-3
j_gene: TRBJ2-2
abundance: .
d_gene: .
CDR3aa: CASSVYGREEAGELFF
CDR3nt: TGCGCCAGCAGCGTTTACGGCAGGGAGGAAGCCGGGGAGCTGTTTTTT

v_gene: TRBV10-3
j_gene: TRBJ1-1
abundance: .
d_gene: .
CDR3aa: CAISLTGSDTEAFF
CDR3nt: TGTGCCATCAGTTTAACAGGGTCGGACACTGAAGCTTTCTTT

v_gene: TRBV7-9
j_gene: TRBJ1-1
abundance: .
d_gene: .
CDR3aa: CASSLGALEAFF
CDR3nt: TGTGCCAGCAGCTTAGGGGCCCTGGAAGCTTTCTTT

v_gene: TRBV28
j_gene: TRBJ1-6
abundance: .
d_gene: TRBD1
CDR3aa: CASSPRQGAYNSPLHF
CDR3nt: TGTGCCAGCAGTCCCCGACAGGGAGCCTATAATTCACCCCTCCACTTT

v_gene: TRBV28
j_gene: TRBJ1-2
abundance: .
d_gene: TRBD1
CDR3aa: CASSNRGRGYTF
CDR3nt: TGTGCCAGCAGTAACAGGGGTAGGGGCTACACCTTC

v_gene: TRBV12-3/TRBV12-4
j_gene: TRBJ2-7
abundance: .
d_gene: .
CDR3aa: CASRRDSPYEQYF
CDR3nt: TGTGCCAGCAGGCGGGACAGCCCCTACGAGCAGTACTTC

v_gene: TRBV29-1
j_gene: TRBJ2-7
abundance: .
d_gene: .
CDR3aa: CSVYQGTTYEQYF
CDR3nt: TGCAGCGTTTACCAGGGTACCACCTACGAGCAGTACTTC

v_gene: TRBV15
j_gene: TRBJ2-5
abundance: .
d_gene: .
CDR3aa: CATSRDRKGTTQETQYF
CDR3nt: TGTGCCACCAGCAGAGATCGGAAGGGCACCACACAAGAGACCCAGTACTTC

v_gene: TRBV6-5
j_gene: TRBJ2-7
abundance: .
d_gene: .
CDR3aa: CASSRGYEQYF
CDR3nt: TGTGCCAGCAGTCGCGGATACGAGCAGTACTTC

v_gene: TRBV13
j_gene: TRBJ2-5
abundance: .
d_gene: .
CDR3aa: CASNAGAGETQYF
CDR3nt: TGTGCCAGCAACGCGGGGGCCGGAGAGACCCAGTACTTC

v_gene: TRBV7-6
j_gene: TRBJ2-3
abundance: .
d_gene: .
CDR3aa: CASSSTGGHTDTQYF
CDR3nt: TGTGCCAGCAGCTCTACCGGGGGTCACACAGATACGCAGTATTTT

v_gene: TRBV28
j_gene: TRBJ2-2
abundance: .
d_gene: .
CDR3aa: CASSITGLRTGELFF
CDR3nt: TGTGCCAGCAGTATAACAGGGCTCAGGACCGGGGAGCTGTTTTTT

v_gene: TRBV21-1
j_gene: TRBJ2-3
abundance: few
d_gene: .
CDR3aa: CASSKALWGLAGGPSASTDTQYF
CDR3nt: TGTGCCAGCAGCAAAGCGCTTTGGGGACTAGCGGGAGGGCCATCCGCTAGCACAGATACGCAGTATTTT

v_gene: TRBV30
j_gene: TRBJ2-5
abundance: .
d_gene: TRBD1
CDR3aa: CAWSSYTNHRGPKTQYF
CDR3nt: TGTGCCTGGAGTTCCTATACAAACCACAGGGGGCCAAAGACCCAGTACTTC

v_gene: TRBV5-6
j_gene: TRBJ1-4
abundance: .
d_gene: .
CDR3aa: CASTNGPNEKLFF
CDR3nt: TGTGCCAGCACCAACGGACCTAATGAAAAACTGTTTTTT

v_gene: TRBV27
j_gene: TRBJ2-1
abundance: .
d_gene: TRBD2
CDR3aa: CASSHSGGIPYNEQFF
CDR3nt: TGTGCCAGCAGTCACTCCGGGGGGATCCCCTACAATGAGCAGTTCTTC

v_gene: TRBV5-4
j_gene: TRBJ2-6
abundance: .
d_gene: .
CDR3aa: CASSPREGSGANVLTF
CDR3nt: TGTGCCAGCAGCCCTCGTGAGGGTTCCGGGGCCAACGTCCTGACTTTC

v_gene: TRBV9
j_gene: TRBJ2-7
abundance: .
d_gene: .
CDR3aa: CASSVEGDYEQYF
CDR3nt: TGTGCCAGCAGCGTAGAGGGAGACTACGAGCAGTACTTC

v_gene: TRBV28
j_gene: TRBJ1-1
abundance: .
d_gene: TRBD1
CDR3aa: CASSAGGLNTEAFF
CDR3nt: TGTGCCAGCAGTGCAGGGGGATTGAACACTGAAGCTTTCTTT

v_gene: TRBV6-5
j_gene: TRBJ2-7
abundance: .
d_gene: .
CDR3aa: CASSKLRDNEQYF
CDR3nt: TGTGCCAGCAGTAAGTTGAGGGATAACGAGCAGTACTTC

v_gene: TRBV10-3
j_gene: TRBJ1-1
abundance: few
d_gene: .
CDR3aa: CAAAGPNTEAFF
CDR3nt: TGTGCCGCCGCCGGCCCGAACACTGAAGCTTTCTTT

v_gene: TRBV5-4
j_gene: TRBJ2-1
abundance: .
d_gene: .
CDR3aa: CASSLRADNEQFF
CDR3nt: TGTGCCAGCAGCTTACGGGCTGACAATGAGCAGTTCTTC

v_gene: TRBV18
j_gene: TRBJ2-5
abundance: .
d_gene: TRBD1
CDR3aa: CASSRTGVETQYF
CDR3nt: TGTGCCAGCTCACGGACAGGGGTTGAGACCCAGTACTTC

v_gene: TRBV30
j_gene: TRBJ2-5
abundance: .
d_gene: .
CDR3aa: CAWSVSETQYF
CDR3nt: TGTGCCTGGAGTGTATCCGAGACCCAGTACTTC

v_gene: TRBV7-8
j_gene: TRBJ1-2
abundance: once
d_gene: TRBD1
CDR3aa: CASSYDREGGYTF
CDR3nt: TGTGCCAGCAGCTATGACAGGGAGGGTGGCTACACCTTC

v_gene: TRBV2
j_gene: TRBJ1-2
abundance: .
d_gene: .
CDR3aa: CASSDFRDLMFGYTF
CDR3nt: TGTGCCAGCAGTGATTTCCGGGACTTAATGTTTGGCTACACCTTC

v_gene: TRBV21-1
j_gene: TRBJ2-1
abundance: .
d_gene: .
CDR3aa: CASSVRGWDSSLREQFF
CDR3nt: TGTGCCAGCAGCGTAAGAGGCTGGGACAGCTCCTTAAGAGAGCAGTTCTTC

v_gene: TRBV6-5
j_gene: TRBJ1-3
abundance: .
d_gene: .
CDR3aa: CASSGGHLSGNTIYF
CDR3nt: TGTGCCAGCAGCGGTGGTCACCTCTCTGGAAACACCATATATTTT

v_gene: TRBV5-4
j_gene: TRBJ1-3
abundance: .
d_gene: .
CDR3aa: CASSLPSGDGNTIYF
CDR3nt: TGTGCCAGCAGCTTGCCCTCGGGGGATGGAAACACCATATATTTT

v_gene: TRBV6-6
j_gene: TRBJ2-5
abundance: .
d_gene: .
CDR3aa: CATSGVYGETQYF
CDR3nt: TGTGCCACCTCGGGGGTGTACGGGGAGACCCAGTACTTC

v_gene: TRBV11-2
j_gene: TRBJ1-1
abundance: .
d_gene: TRBD1
CDR3aa: CASSSGGTEAFF
CDR3nt: TGTGCCAGCAGCTCAGGGGGAACTGAAGCTTTCTTT

v_gene: TRBV10-3
j_gene: TRBJ2-2
abundance: .
d_gene: .
CDR3aa: CAISDHGARGTGELFF
CDR3nt: TGTGCCATCAGTGACCACGGGGCCCGAGGCACCGGGGAGCTGTTTTTT